Following are 27 T cell receptor beta chains from one sample sequenced in a study of cytomegalovirus exposure and HLA in healthy donors. In the PCR, 60 Vbeta and 13 Jbeta primers were used. Only in-frame clones appear in the TCRdb table, and some are missing; sequencing was by immunoSEQ multiplex PCR. This table holds about 120,000 clones, roughly 82% found once. Material for sequencing was PBMCs. These receptor sequences come from a male donor in good health and CMV-seropositive.

The chain couples TRBV6-6 to TRBJ2-7, with D tentatively TRBD2 (9 bases). The CDR3 contains 15 residues. V was cut by 5 bases and J by 2 bases, with 16 bases left in between. Germline CDR1 is MNHNY and CDR2 is SVGAGI (reference sequence). CDR3 in amino acids: CASSQGASGAYEQYF. In DNA form, the CDR3 reads TGTGCCAGCAGTCAGGGGGCTAGCGGGGCCTACGAGCAGTACTTC.

The rearrangement joins TRBV7-9 to TRBJ2-1; 9 positions agree with TRBD1. This CDR3 has 15 residues. Trimming removed 3 bases from V and 6 bases from J; junction bases left unmatched: 6. Germline CDR1 reads SEHNR; CDR2 reads FQNEAQ (reference sequence). CDR3 protein: CASSFRTGAGNEQFF. The CDR3 DNA is TGTGCCAGCAGCTTTCGGACAGGGGCAGGCAATGAGCAGTTCTTC.

The rearrangement uses TRBV30 and TRBJ2-3, with TRBD2 matching 10 bases. V shed 5 bases, J shed 0 bases, and the junction held 11 bases outside the gene matches. This CDR3 is built from 17 residues. Per the germline V gene, CDR1 is GTSNPN and CDR2 is SVGIG (reference sequence). The CDR3 DNA reads as TGTGCCTGGGAGAAGCCAGCGGGGGGGAGAAGCACAGATACGCAGTATTTT. Encoded protein: CAWEKPAGGRSTDTQYF.

The V call is TRBV28, the J call TRBJ1-2; 7 bases match TRBD1. V was clipped by 5 bases and J by 2 bases; unmatched bases: 5. In germline, CDR1 is MDHEN, CDR2 SYDVKM. This CDR3 region has 14 residues. CDR3 DNA: TGTGCCAGCAGTACCTCGGGACAGAACTATGGCTACACCTTC. Translating gives CASSTSGQNYGYTF.

This clone was picked up a small number of times. This chain uses TRBV4-2 with TRBJ1-1; maybe TRBD1 (5 bases). Germline CDR1 LGHNA, CDR2 YNFKEQ. The length of the CDR3 is 16 residues. V was pared by 6 bases and J by 4 bases, with 21 bases between. CDR3 region: CASRYGGGGVSTEAFF. CDR3 DNA: TGTGCCAGCAGGTACGGGGGAGGCGGTGTTAGCACTGAAGCTTTCTTT.

V gene TRBV27 combines with J gene TRBJ2-5; TRBD1 agrees at 9 bases. Germline CDR1 reads MNHEY; CDR2 reads SMNVEV (reference sequence). The ends lost 8 bases at V and 6 bases at J; junction bases unmatched: 10. This CDR3 comprises 14 residues. The CDR3 sequence: CASALQGARKTQYF. CDR3 bases: TGTGCCAGCGCCCTACAGGGGGCGCGAAAGACCCAGTACTTC.

This chain uses TRBV2 with TRBJ2-1; 12 positions agree with TRBD2. Trimming cost V 6 bases and J 4 bases; bases outside gene matches: 1. There are 14 residues in the CDR3. Looked up from germline, CDR1 is SNHLY and CDR2 is FYNNEI. In nucleotides, the CDR3 is TGTGCCAGCAGCGGACTAGCGGGGTACAATGAGCAGTTCTTC. Translating gives CASSGLAGYNEQFF.

The chain carries TRBV2 and TRBJ2-7; maybe TRBD2 (6 bases). CDR1 SNHLY and CDR2 FYNNEI come from the germline V gene. CDR3 length: 15 residues. The germline V and J ends were trimmed by 3 bases and 7 bases, with 19 bases remaining between them. CDR3 protein: CASSDWRDPPREQYF. In nucleotides, the CDR3 is TGTGCCAGCAGTGACTGGCGGGACCCTCCTAGGGAGCAGTACTTC.

This clone occurred a few times. This chain connects TRBV28 to TRBJ2-7, with 7 positions matching TRBD1. CDR1 and CDR2 from the germline V gene are MDHEN and SYDVKM. This CDR3 region has 15 residues. Trimming took 2 bases from V and 1 from J; bases not matched to a gene: 5. CDR3 sequence (DNA): TGTGCCAGCAGTTTAGGGGGACAGCTGTCCTACGAGCAGTACTTC. This translates into CASSLGGQLSYEQYF.

The V and J genes are TRBV5-6 and TRBJ1-4; weak D call: TRBD1 (5 bases). CDR1 is SGHDT and CDR2 is YYEEEE in the germline V gene. The CDR3 has 14 residues. The V end was cut by 4 bases, the J end by 7 bases, with 14 bases between. In DNA, the CDR3 is TGTGCCAGCAGCCTGACAGTGGCTTCTGAAAAACTGTTTTTT. It specifies CASSLTVASEKLFF. The full variable domain, in which reference TRBV5-6 and TRBJ1-4 provide the parts outside the CDR3, is DAGVTQSPTHLIKTRGQQVTLRCSPKSGHDTVSWYQQALGQGPQFIFQYYEEEERQRGNFPDRFSGHQFPNYSSELNVNALLLGDSALYLCASSLTVASEKLFFGSGTQLSVL.

This clone appeared a single time. The rearrangement links TRBV7-9 to TRBJ2-5, with D perhaps TRBD1 (5 bases). CDR1 is SEHNR and CDR2 is FQNEAQ in the germline V gene (reference sequence). The CDR3 sequence is 15 residues long. V gave up 5 bases and J gave up 3 bases, with 16 bases separating them. The DNA of the CDR3 is TGTGCCAGCAGCCTGAGAGTCAGGGAAAAAGAGACCCAGTACTTC. It codes for CASSLRVREKETQYF.

CDR3 in amino acids: CASSLEGRGTEAFF. In DNA form, the CDR3 reads TGTGCCAGCAGCTTGGAGGGGCGGGGCACTGAAGCTTTCTTT. The rearrangement uses TRBV5-6 and TRBJ1-1; a possible D gene is TRBD1 (5 bases). Trimming pared 0 bases from V and 4 bases from J, leaving 10 bases between. The germline gives CDR1 SGHDT, CDR2 YYEEEE. The length of the CDR3 is 14 residues.

The rearrangement joins TRBV13 to TRBJ2-1, with 10 nucleotides matching TRBD2. The CDR3 extends over 15 amino acids. The germline gives CDR1 PRHDT, CDR2 FYEKMQ (reference sequence). The trim removed 5 bases at V and 10 bases at J, leaving 11 bases unmatched. CDR3 in DNA: TGTGCCAGCAGCACCCCGGGGCTAGCGGGAGAGGAGCAGTTCTTC. It specifies CASSTPGLAGEEQFF.

The chain is built from TRBV18 and TRBJ2-1; 9 nucleotides align to TRBD2. J was trimmed by 10 bases and V by 6 bases; bases with no gene match: 16. The length of the CDR3 is 16 residues. Looked up from germline, CDR1 is KGHSH and CDR2 is LQKENI. CDR3 DNA: TGTGCCAGCTCCCAGCTAGCGGGATTCATCGAAAGCGAGCAGTTCTTC. It codes for CASSQLAGFIESEQFF. The full variable domain, in which reference TRBV18 and TRBJ2-1 provide the parts outside the CDR3, is NAGVMQNPRHLVRRRGQEARLRCSPMKGHSHVYWYRQLPEEGLKFMVYLQKENIIDESGMPKERFSAEFPKEGPSILRIQQVVRGDSAAYFCASSQLAGFIESEQFFGPGTRLTVL.

This clone has a handful of counts. The CDR3 coding sequence is TGTGCCAGCAGCCAGGGGACAGGGGTAAGAGAGACCCAGTACTTC. The encoded protein is CASSQGTGVRETQYF. The chain has TRBV11-2 and TRBJ2-5; 10 nucleotides match TRBD1. With V trimmed by 5 bases and J by 4 bases, 7 bases remained unmatched. There are 15 residues in the CDR3. Germline CDR1 SGHAT, CDR2 FQNNGV.

This clone has only a few counts. The chain links TRBV18 to TRBJ1-4; 7 bases align to TRBD1. From germline, CDR1 is KGHSH and CDR2 LQKENI. Trimming removed 4 bases from V and 3 bases from J; junction bases left unmatched: 2. This CDR3 has 14 residues. CDR3 DNA sequence: TGTGCCAGCTCACTCGGGACAGCTAATGAAAAACTGTTTTTT. Protein product: CASSLGTANEKLFF.

V is TRBV28 and J is TRBJ2-3, with 10 bases fitting TRBD2. Trimming removed 3 bases from V and 8 bases from J; junction bases left unmatched: 5. The germline V gene encodes CDR1 MDHEN and CDR2 SYDVKM. The CDR3 consists of 14 residues. The CDR3 DNA follows: TGTGCCAGCAGTTTTGAAGCGGGAGGGGGTACGCAGTATTTT. Its translation is CASSFEAGGGTQYF.

This sequence joins TRBV5-6 and TRBJ1-6; 9 bases agree with TRBD1. Germline values: CDR1 SGHDT, CDR2 YYEEEE. V lost 1 base, J lost 7 bases, and 3 bases stayed unmatched. This CDR3 comprises 15 residues. The CDR3 DNA is TGTGCCAGCAGCTTGTGGGGACAGGGAAATTCACCCCTCCACTTT. Its translation: CASSLWGQGNSPLHF.

The V gene is TRBV29-1, the J gene TRBJ1-1; 8 bases are a match to TRBD1. The CDR3 is made up of 13 amino acids. The ends lost 2 bases at V and 5 bases at J; junction bases unmatched: 4. The germline gives CDR1 SQVTM, CDR2 ANQGSEA. The CDR3: CSVEKQGDTEAFF. In nucleotides, the CDR3 is TGCAGCGTTGAAAAACAGGGGGATACTGAAGCTTTCTTT.

A note on this clone: One end of the junction is discordant with germline, which a read error may explain. The CDR3 nucleotides are TGTGCCAGTAGGGCTTTTTTGGGGGATTTAGGACAGATAGCCGTCTCTGGGGCCAACGGCCTGACTTTC. Its protein is CASRAFLGDLGQIAVSGANGLTF. The chain employs TRBV19 and TRBJ2-6; TRBD1 is a possible D gene (6 bases). CDR3 size: 23 residues. Germline V gene data show CDR1 as LNHDA and CDR2 as SQIVND (reference sequence).

The chain uses TRBV13 and TRBJ2-3; D gene ambiguous. This CDR3 has 12 amino acids. Germline values: CDR1 PRHDT, CDR2 FYEKMQ (reference sequence). Trimming removed 2 bases from V and 11 bases from J, with 11 bases in between. DNA for the CDR3: TGTGCCAGCAGCTTACGGTATGAGTGGCAGTATTTT. Residues: CASSLRYEWQYF.

About this clone: The junction differs from germline at one of its ends, possibly a read error. This chain connects TRBV5-1 to TRBJ2-6; 8 nucleotides align to TRBD2. The CDR3 extends over 16 amino acids. The germline gives CDR1 SGHRS, CDR2 YFSETQ. The chain's CDR3 is CASSSGGMGGANGLTF. The CDR3 bases are TGCGCCAGCAGCTCGGGAGGGATGGGGGGGGCCAACGGCCTGACTTTC.

This chain links TRBV7-2 with TRBJ2-5, with 9 bases matching TRBD2. Germline assignment: CDR1 SGHTA and CDR2 FQGNSA. CDR3 length: 14 amino acids. V lost 3 bases and J lost 4; bases outside the gene matches: 3. The CDR3: CASSLLTSGETQYF. CDR3 in DNA: TGTGCCAGCAGCTTGTTGACTAGCGGAGAGACCCAGTACTTC.

This clone showed up just a few times. J is TRBJ2-1 and V is TRBV5-5; weak D call: TRBD2 (6 bases). The CDR3 covers 13 residues. The V and J ends lost 4 bases and 3 bases respectively, with 8 bases between them. From germline, CDR1 is SGHKS and CDR2 YYEKEE (reference sequence). Here the CDR3 DNA reads TGTGCCAGCAGCGGGAGGAGCTACAATGAGCAGTTCTTC. It encodes CASSGRSYNEQFF.

The chain employs TRBV30 and TRBJ2-5; D ambiguous. The V gene's germline CDR1 is GTSNPN and CDR2 SVGIG (reference sequence). With 2 bases removed from V and 6 bases from J, the gap between germline ends came to 16 bases. The CDR3 sequence is 14 residues long. CDR3 nucleotides: TGTGCCTGGAGTAGTGGCCCCGCAGCGAAGACCCAGTACTTC. Translating it yields CAWSSGPAAKTQYF.

This chain links TRBV7-9 with TRBJ2-5; 7 positions agree with TRBD2. From germline, CDR1 is SEHNR and CDR2 FQNEAQ (reference sequence). The V and J ends lost 8 bases and 3 bases, in that order; junction bases with no gene match: 15. The CDR3 runs to 16 residues. The CDR3 protein is CASSIKRLARKETQYF. CDR3 bases: TGTGCCAGCTCTATAAAACGACTAGCTAGGAAAGAGACCCAGTACTTC.

V gene TRBV27 combines with J gene TRBJ1-2; 8 bases fit TRBD1. The trim removed 2 bases at V and 0 bases at J, leaving 8 bases unmatched. The CDR3 extends over 17 amino acids. Germline-derived CDR1 and CDR2 are MNHEY and SMNVEV (reference sequence). Written as DNA, the CDR3 is TGTGCCAGCAGTTTAGGGACAGGACCTCCCCCTAACTATGGCTACACCTTC. Protein product: CASSLGTGPPPNYGYTF.